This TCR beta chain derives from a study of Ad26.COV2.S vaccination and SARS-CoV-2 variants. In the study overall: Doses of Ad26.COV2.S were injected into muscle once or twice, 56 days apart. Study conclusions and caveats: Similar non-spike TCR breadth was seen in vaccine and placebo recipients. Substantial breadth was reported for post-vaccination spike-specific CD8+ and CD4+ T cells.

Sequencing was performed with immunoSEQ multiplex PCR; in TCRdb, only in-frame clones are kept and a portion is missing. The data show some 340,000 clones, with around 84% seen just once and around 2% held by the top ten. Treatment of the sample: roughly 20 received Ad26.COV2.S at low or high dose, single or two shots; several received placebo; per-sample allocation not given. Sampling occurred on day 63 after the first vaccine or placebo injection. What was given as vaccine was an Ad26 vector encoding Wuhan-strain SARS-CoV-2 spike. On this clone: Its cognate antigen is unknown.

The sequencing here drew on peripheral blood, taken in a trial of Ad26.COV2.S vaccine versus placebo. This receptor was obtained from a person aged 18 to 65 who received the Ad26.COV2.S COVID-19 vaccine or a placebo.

CDR3 amino acids: CASSFGQGDGYTF. DNA for the CDR3: TGTGCCAGCAGCTTCGGACAGGGGGATGGCTACACCTTC. The gene calls are TRBV5-8 and TRBJ1-2; 10 positions match TRBD1. Germline assignment: CDR1 SGHTS and CDR2 YDEGEE. This CDR3 comprises 13 residues. With V trimmed by 2 bases and J by 6 bases, 1 base remained unmatched.